This paragraph covers one T cell receptor beta chain sequence. Its antigen remains unidentified. At one of its ends the junction is not consistent with the germline gene, which may arise from a read error. The sample comes from a study of radiotherapy plus CTLA-4 blockade in lung cancer. Whole-study findings and limits: The best predictor of response was reported to be early blood T cell clone dynamics, with interferon-beta. Researchers report tumor-derived TCR clones expanding in blood after radiotherapy plus ipilimumab.

Sequencing used immunoSEQ multiplex PCR; TCRdb keeps in-frame clones, though not all of them. The profile shows roughly 75,000 clones, 78% of them singletons. The germline V gene encodes CDR1 SNHLY and CDR2 FYNNEI. The CDR3 runs 11 residues. The specimen comprised peripheral blood, sampled from a patient treated with radiotherapy plus ipilimumab. This sequence was found in a human donor with non-small cell lung cancer whose response to radiotherapy plus ipilimumab could not be evaluated. Some clones in this sample may be carry-over from other donors' samples. This chain connects TRBV2 to TRBJ2-7; D not certain. CDR3 DNA: TGTGCCAGCAGTGCCCCCTACGAGCGGTACTTC. Its translation: CASSAPYERYF. Full variable domain (missing parts from reference TRBV2 and TRBJ2-7): EPEVTQTPSHQVTQMGQEVILRCVPISNHLYFYWYRQILGQKVEFLVSFYNNEISEKSEIFDDQFSVERPDGSNFTLKIRSTKLEDSAMYFCASSAPYERYFGPGTRLTVT.